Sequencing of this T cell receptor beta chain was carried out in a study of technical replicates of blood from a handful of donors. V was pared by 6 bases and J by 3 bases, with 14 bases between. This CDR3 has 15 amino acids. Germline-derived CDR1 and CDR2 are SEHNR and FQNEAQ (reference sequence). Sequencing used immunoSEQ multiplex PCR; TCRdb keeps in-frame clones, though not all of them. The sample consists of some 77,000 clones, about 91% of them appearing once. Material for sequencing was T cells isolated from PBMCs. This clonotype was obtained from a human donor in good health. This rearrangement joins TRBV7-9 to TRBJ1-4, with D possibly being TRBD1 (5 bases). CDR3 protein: CASSPRLGPNEKLFF. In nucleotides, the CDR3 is TGTGCCAGCAGTCCCCGTTTGGGGCCTAATGAAAAACTGTTTTTT.